This T cell receptor (beta chain) stems from a study of human T cells and chemical hapten exposure. Across the study: The variation in per-sample TCR yields arose mainly from small differences in pooled library volumes. Whole-study findings and limits: The number of TCRs over 1 in 1000 frequency stayed unchanged after DPC.

This CDR3 has 14 residues. Trimming shortened V by 3 bases and J by 0 bases, and 8 bases separated the two germline ends. Germline CDR1 reads MNHNY; CDR2 reads SVGAGI (reference sequence). Extraction of total RNA was performed on unfractionated whole blood. On this clonotype: The antigen is unknown.

TCRdb re-called the 5' RACE reads through MiXCR, storing one row per CDR3 protein. The profile shows 110,000 or so distinct CDR3 sequences, approximately 19% of them singletons. This TCR derives from a human donor in good health. The rearrangement uses TRBV6-6 and TRBJ2-5; perhaps TRBD2 as D (5 bases). CDR3 sequence reads: CASSYSGYQETQYF. The CDR3 DNA reads TGTGCCAGCAGTTATTCGGGGTACCAAGAGACCCAGTACTTC.